These 18 T cell receptor beta chains share one sample of origin, sequenced in a study of T cell repertoires in cytomegalovirus infection. MiXCR was run by TCRdb on the reads, yielding one entry per CDR3 protein. The sample carries roughly 500,000 distinct CDR3 sequences, approximately 15% recorded once. The sequenced material came from CD8+ T cells from PBMCs. Receptors were obtained from a human donor in good health (CMV status not recorded). Some clones in this sample may be carry-over from other donors' samples.

The chain recombines TRBV5-1 with TRBJ2-1; perhaps TRBD1 as D (5 bases). The CDR3 covers 15 residues. Trimming took off 1 base at V and 3 bases at J, with 11 bases between the two ends. Looked up from germline, CDR1 is SGHRS and CDR2 is YFSETQ. The CDR3 loop is CASSLIREIYNEQFF. The CDR3, as DNA: TGCGCCAGCAGCTTGATCAGGGAAATCTACAATGAGCAGTTCTTC.

The V gene is TRBV27, the J gene TRBJ2-3, with TRBD2 matching 11 bases. The CDR3 loop spans 17 amino acids. V dropped 5 bases and J dropped 1; count of bases not matched to a gene: 8. CDR1 and CDR2 (germline): MNHEY, SMNVEV (reference sequence). CDR3 DNA: TGTGCCAGCAGTAGACTAGCGGGACCCGAGCGCACAGATACGCAGTATTTT. Protein sequence: CASSRLAGPERTDTQYF.

This clonotype was observed a handful of times. This rearrangement joins TRBV7-9 to TRBJ1-1; the D gene is possibly TRBD1 (5 bases). There are 16 residues in the CDR3. The V end lost 5 bases, the J end lost 6 bases, and 22 bases lay between the germline ends. Germline V gene lookup returns CDR1 SEHNR and CDR2 FQNEAQ (reference sequence). Here the CDR3 reads CASSGTGAPVSAEAFF. The DNA for the CDR3 is TGTGCCAGCAGCGGAACCGGGGCGCCGGTAAGCGCTGAAGCTTTCTTT. The variable domain in full, with the rest retrieved from reference TRBV7-9 and TRBJ1-1, is DTGVSQNPRHKITKRGQNVTFRCDPISEHNRLYWYRQTLGQGPEFLTYFQNEAQLEKSRLLSDRFSAERPKGSFSTLEIQRTEQGDSAMYLCASSGTGAPVSAEAFFGQGTRLTVV.

This clonotype was observed at least ten times. The chain combines TRBV28 with TRBJ1-2; perhaps TRBD1 as D (5 bases). CDR3 length equals 19 residues. Germline V CDR1 and CDR2: MDHEN, SYDVKM. V lost 10 bases and J 5 bases, leaving 35 bases between the germline ends. The CDR3 sequence is CATIPLLTVNPFPHYGYTF. CDR3 nucleotides: TGTGCCACCATACCCCTTTTGACAGTCAATCCGTTCCCACATTATGGCTACACCTTC.

This clonotype was counted ten times or more. This sequence joins TRBV19 and TRBJ2-3; maybe TRBD1 (6 bases). Trimming took off 3 bases at V and 6 bases at J, with 19 bases between the two ends. CDR1 LNHDA and CDR2 SQIVND come from the germline V gene (reference sequence). The CDR3 is made up of 16 amino acids. CDR3 DNA: TGTGCCAGTAGTATCATAACGGGCCCAGGGGCGGATACGCAGTATTTT. This sequence encodes CASSIITGPGADTQYF.

There are many counts of this clonotype. This chain joins TRBV18 and TRBJ1-4, with D perhaps TRBD1 (6 bases). V lost 0 bases to trimming and J lost 8 bases, with 16 bases between them. This CDR3 has 16 amino acids. Germline V gene sequence: CDR1 KGHSH, CDR2 LQKENI. The CDR3 DNA is TGTGCCAGCTCACCACCGCAGGGACATCCCTCGGAAAAACTGTTTTTT. Its protein product is CASSPPQGHPSEKLFF.

V is TRBV15 and J is TRBJ2-7; possible D gene TRBD2, 6 bases. Germline CDR1 LNHNV, CDR2 YYDKDF (reference sequence). Trimming removed 5 bases from V and 3 bases from J, with 14 bases in between. The CDR3 loop spans 14 amino acids. The CDR3 DNA reads as TGTGCCACCAGCGGCCCGGGACTCAACTACGAGCAGTACTTC. This gives the protein CATSGPGLNYEQYF.

The table lists this clonotype with many counts. The rearrangement links TRBV28 to TRBJ1-6, with D maybe TRBD1 (5 bases). In germline, CDR1 is MDHEN, CDR2 SYDVKM. V was shortened by 1 base and J by 8 bases, with 9 bases between the two germline ends. The CDR3 has 14 amino acids. The CDR3 DNA sequence: TGTGCCAGCAGTTTATCAGGCAGGGATTCACCCCTCCACTTT. It encodes CASSLSGRDSPLHF.

The rearrangement joins TRBV5-1 to TRBJ1-5, with D uncertain. In germline, CDR1 is SGHRS, CDR2 YFSETQ. This CDR3 has 12 residues. Trimming shortened V by 2 bases and J by 7 bases, and 7 bases separated the two germline ends. CDR3 DNA: TGCGCCAGCAGCTTCTACGGGCAGCCCCAGCATTTT. Protein: CASSFYGQPQHF. Using reference TRBV5-1 and TRBJ1-5 for the parts outside the CDR3, the full variable domain is KAGVTQTPRYLIKTRGQQVTLSCSPISGHRSVSWYQQTPGQGLQFLFEYFSETQRNKGNFPGRFSGRQFSNSRSEMNVSTLELGDSALYLCASSFYGQPQHFGDGTRLSIL.

V gene TRBV7-9 combines with J gene TRBJ2-1; tentative D call: TRBD1 (6 bases). This CDR3 comprises 15 residues. V gave up 5 bases and J gave up 8 bases, with 19 bases separating them. Germline-derived CDR1 and CDR2 are SEHNR and FQNEAQ (reference sequence). The DNA of the CDR3 is TGTGCCAGCAGCCTACCTAGCAGGGGTTGGGATGAGCAGTTCTTC. Its protein product is CASSLPSRGWDEQFF.

This clonotype was seen repeatedly, ten times or more. The chain combines TRBV12-3 or TRBV12-4 with TRBJ2-3; 7 bases are shared with TRBD2. This CDR3 region has 14 residues. The J segment lost 5 bases and the V segment lost 5 bases, leaving 7 bases of the junction unmatched. The CDR3 DNA follows: TGTGCCAGCAGTGCCCTAGCGGCCGGAGATACGCAGTATTTT. This gives the protein CASSALAAGDTQYF.

V is TRBV28 and J is TRBJ2-5; 8 bases align to TRBD1. The CDR3 loop spans 15 amino acids. After removal of 7 bases from V and 0 bases from J, the junction contained 7 bases not matched to a gene. Germline V CDR1 and CDR2: MDHEN, SYDVKM. CDR3 nucleotides: TGTGCCAGCACAGGGACAGGAGAGAACCAAGAGACCCAGTACTTC. This codes for CASTGTGENQETQYF.

The chain joins TRBV20-1 to TRBJ2-7; TRBD2 aligns across 7 bases. Germline V gives CDR1 DFQATT, CDR2 SNEGSKA (reference sequence). Germline trimming cut 3 bases from V and 6 bases from J; bases unmatched to any gene: 2. This CDR3 comprises 11 residues. The CDR3 DNA sequence: TGCAGTGCTAGGGGAGGGTCCGAGCAGTACTTC. The encoded protein is CSARGGSEQYF.

This clonotype was seen many times. This chain links TRBV6-4 with TRBJ2-2; D is ambiguous. The germline CDR1 and CDR2 sequences are MRHNA and SNTAGT. The CDR3 runs to 15 residues. V lost 0 bases and J lost 1, with 6 bases in between. The DNA of the CDR3 is TGTGCCAGCAGTGACTCGTTAAAGAACACCGGGGAGCTGTTTTTT. It translates to CASSDSLKNTGELFF.

The chain employs TRBV27 and TRBJ2-1, with 7 bases lining up with TRBD2. This CDR3 is 15 amino acids long. V was clipped by 5 bases and J by 7 bases; unmatched bases: 11. Germline CDR1 reads MNHEY; CDR2 reads SMNVEV (reference sequence). CDR3 nucleotides: TGTGCCAGCAGTCCCTTCGCGGGGGAGGGGAATGAGCAGTTCTTC. This sequence encodes CASSPFAGEGNEQFF.

This clonotype was picked up many times. The chain employs TRBV4-2 and TRBJ1-1; 7 positions agree with TRBD1. CDR3 length: 14 amino acids. The germline CDR1 and CDR2 sequences are LGHNA and YNFKEQ. After removal of 4 bases from V and 3 bases from J, the junction contained 5 bases not matched to a gene. CDR3 residues: CASSRRDSYTEAFF. CDR3 DNA: TGTGCCAGCAGCCGGAGGGACAGCTACACTGAAGCTTTCTTT.

The sample holds a few counts of this clonotype. V usage is TRBV10-3 and J usage is TRBJ2-2, with 9 positions matching TRBD2. Per germline, CDR1 ENHRY and CDR2 SYGVKD. The CDR3 consists of 14 residues. With 3 bases clipped from V and 5 bases from J, the junction kept 1 base outside the gene matches. CDR3 coding DNA: TGTGCCATCAGTGAAGCGGGAGGAACCGGGGAGCTGTTTTTT. It encodes CAISEAGGTGELFF.

This clonotype was counted a few times. This chain joins TRBV10-3 and TRBJ1-2, with D possibly TRBD1 on 6 matching bases. Trimming shortened V by 6 bases and J by 4 bases, and 18 bases separated the two germline ends. CDR1 ENHRY and CDR2 SYGVKD come from the germline V gene. The CDR3 covers 15 residues. The chain's CDR3 is CAISIDTGISYGYTF. The CDR3 bases are TGTGCCATCAGCATTGACACAGGGATTAGCTATGGCTACACCTTC.